This TCR beta chain was profiled in a study of blood T cell repertoires in COVID-19. The CDR3 extends over 13 amino acids. The V gene end was trimmed by 5 bases and the J gene end by 4 bases; junction bases not matched to a gene: 5. From germline, CDR1 is LGHNA and CDR2 YNFKEQ. TCRdb keeps only in-frame clones here, not all; method: immunoSEQ multiplex PCR. The sample carries more than 120,000 clones, approximately 87% recorded once. The sequence was collected from a man aged 45-65 years in a cohort exposed to, infected with or recovered from COVID-19 (not recorded which). Sequencing was carried out using PBMCs or T cells enriched from blood (not recorded which). This chain connects TRBV4-2 to TRBJ2-7; 7 nucleotides line up with TRBD2. CDR3 sequence: CASSRGTTYEQYF. The CDR3 DNA sequence: TGTGCCAGCAGCAGAGGGACTACGTACGAGCAGTACTTC.